A single sample is the source of the 2 T cell receptor beta chains below, sequenced in a study of blood T cell repertoires in COVID-19. Profiled with immunoSEQ multiplex PCR; TCRdb holds only in-frame clones, not every one. The sample carries approximately 230,000 clones, approximately 84% recorded once. The specimen sequenced was PBMCs or T cells enriched from blood (not recorded which). These receptors were taken from a man in his forties who had recovered from COVID-19.

This clone was observed a handful of times. The chain links TRBV4-1 to TRBJ1-2, with D tentatively TRBD1 (5 bases). The germline gives CDR1 MGHRA, CDR2 YSYEKL. The CDR3 has 15 residues. V was cut by 1 base and J by 4 bases, with 13 bases left in between. The DNA for the CDR3 is TGCGCCAGCAGCCAAGGGCTTTCTGGGGCCTATGGCTACACCTTC. Residues: CASSQGLSGAYGYTF.

This clone has a single count. This rearrangement joins TRBV4-2 to TRBJ2-3, with a possible D match to TRBD2 (5 bases). V lost 5 bases, J lost 2 bases, and 17 bases lay in between. This CDR3 has 16 amino acids. Germline CDR1 LGHNA, CDR2 YNFKEQ. CDR3 amino acids: CASSISGRRHTDTQYF. The CDR3 DNA reads TGTGCCAGCAGCATAAGCGGTCGCAGGCACACAGATACGCAGTATTTT.